These 21 T cell receptor beta chains share one sample of origin, sequenced in a study of human T cells and chemical hapten exposure. TCRdb reanalysed the RACE reads using MiXCR and keeps one entry per CDR3 protein. This table has roughly 70,000 distinct CDR3 sequences, approximately 35% appearing once. Described time point: patch test 1, 2 weeks after DPC sensitization. Treatment: therapeutic diphenylcyclopropenone sensitization with weekly scalp DPC. The specimen was whole blood, collected in connection with sensitization to the hapten diphenylcyclopropenone (DPC). These receptor sequences come from a middle-aged man with alopecia areata. Some clones in this sample may be carry-over from other donors' samples.

Many counts were recorded for this clonotype. This chain joins TRBV11-1 and TRBJ2-2, with 7 bases lining up with TRBD2. The trim removed 1 base at V and 0 bases at J, leaving 11 bases unmatched. This CDR3 is 19 amino acids long. Looked up from germline, CDR1 is SGHAT and CDR2 is FQDESV (reference sequence). CDR3 sequence: CASSLGAGAYLSNTGELFF. CDR3 nucleotide sequence: TGTGCCAGCAGCTTAGGGGCGGGAGCTTATCTCTCGAACACCGGGGAGCTGTTTTTT.

This clonotype was seen a handful of times. The chain combines TRBV25-1 with TRBJ2-7, with D possibly being TRBD1 (6 bases). CDR1 and CDR2 from the germline V gene are MGHDK and SYGVNS. The CDR3 is made up of 14 amino acids. The ends were cut back, 3 bases at V and 5 bases at J, with 14 bases in the middle. This chain's CDR3 is CASSDTGYRHEQYF. DNA for the CDR3: TGTGCCAGCAGTGACACAGGGTATAGACACGAGCAGTACTTC.

This rearrangement joins TRBV6-5 to TRBJ2-1; 9 nucleotides align to TRBD1. The CDR3 totals 14 residues. Trimming cost V 6 bases and J 8 bases; bases outside gene matches: 8. Germline CDR1 reads MNHEY; CDR2 reads SVGAGI. The CDR3 region has the DNA TGTGCCAGCAGCTCCGGGACAGGGAAGCATGAGCAGTTCTTC. Its translation is CASSSGTGKHEQFF.

This clonotype occurred a few times. J is TRBJ2-1 and V is TRBV4-2; TRBD2 matches at 11 bases. Germline CDR1 and CDR2: LGHNA and YNFKEQ. V shed 0 bases and J 7 bases; nucleotides not matched to a gene: 5. The CDR3 spans 16 residues. CDR3 nucleotides: TGTGCCAGCAGCCAAGAATTATCTAGCGGGAGGAATGAGCAGTTCTTC. This codes for CASSQELSSGRNEQFF.

In this sample, this clonotype turned up a few times. As DNA, the CDR3 is TGTGCCAACCGGACTAGCGGCTTCAATGAGCAGTTCTTC. It is translated as CANRTSGFNEQFF. This chain joins TRBV10-3 and TRBJ2-1; 10 bases line up with TRBD2. From germline, CDR1 is ENHRY and CDR2 SYGVKD. There are 13 residues in the CDR3. V dropped 10 bases and J dropped 6; count of bases not matched to a gene: 6.

The rearrangement uses TRBV2 and TRBJ1-4; D not certain. The CDR3 is made up of 13 amino acids. From germline, CDR1 is SNHLY and CDR2 FYNNEI. V lost 6 bases, J lost 5 bases, and 10 bases lay in between. CDR3 DNA sequence: TGTGCCAGCAGCCGAAGAGACAATGAAAAACTGTTTTTT. Its protein is CASSRRDNEKLFF.

The chain couples TRBV7-9 to TRBJ2-7; 11 nucleotides match TRBD2. The CDR3 consists of 15 residues. Germline V gene data show CDR1 as SEHNR and CDR2 as FQNEAQ (reference sequence). With 5 bases clipped from V and 3 bases from J, the junction kept 6 bases outside the gene matches. The CDR3 nucleotides read TGTGCCAGCAGCCGGCCGGGACTAGCGGACTACGAGCAGTACTTC. Protein product: CASSRPGLADYEQYF.

The chain couples TRBV12-3 or TRBV12-4 to TRBJ2-2; tentative D call: TRBD1 (8 bases). Trimming removed 6 bases from V and 6 bases from J, with 17 bases in between. CDR3 length: 15 residues. The CDR3 protein is CASRGGTGSSGELFF. The CDR3 DNA reads as TGTGCCAGCAGGGGAGGGACAGGTTCATCCGGGGAGCTGTTTTTT.

This clonotype was found a few times. This chain uses TRBV7-9 with TRBJ2-7; either TRBD1 or TRBD2 may fit D (5 bases each). The CDR3 is 16 residues long. V was shortened by 4 bases and J by 0 bases, with 16 bases between the two germline ends. Germline V gene sequence: CDR1 SEHNR, CDR2 FQNEAQ (reference sequence). In DNA form, the CDR3 reads TGTGCCAGCAGCTCCCCGGGGCCCATATCCTCCTACGAGCAGTACTTC. Amino acid sequence: CASSSPGPISSYEQYF.

V gene TRBV7-9 combines with J gene TRBJ1-5, with D perhaps TRBD1 (6 bases). V lost 1 base and J 1 base, leaving 11 bases between the germline ends. CDR3 size: 16 residues. CDR1 SEHNR and CDR2 FQNEAQ come from the germline V gene (reference sequence). This chain's CDR3 is CASSLGGGASNQPQHF. Here the CDR3 DNA reads TGTGCCAGCAGCTTAGGAGGGGGGGCGAGCAATCAGCCCCAGCATTTT.

This clonotype has just a few counts. The chain has TRBV11-1 and TRBJ2-7; 15 nucleotides match TRBD2. Trimming cost V 6 bases and J 7 bases; bases outside gene matches: 10. Germline loops: CDR1 SGHAT, CDR2 FQDESV (reference sequence). This CDR3 contains 16 residues. CDR3 DNA sequence: TGTGCCAGCAGTCCCAGTGGGACTAGCGGGAGGAGGGAGCAGTACTTC. Protein sequence: CASSPSGTSGRREQYF. Based on the CDR3 plus reference TRBV11-1 and TRBJ2-7, the full variable domain is EAEVAQSPRYKITEKSQAVAFWCDPISGHATLYWYRQILGQGPELLVQFQDESVVDDSQLPKDRFSAERLKGVDSTLKIQPAELGDSAMYLCASSPSGTSGRREQYFGPGTRLTVT.

This clonotype has more than one count but fewer than ten. The chain employs TRBV5-1 and TRBJ2-5, with no clear D. V gave up 2 bases and J gave up 5 bases, with 10 bases separating them. This CDR3 spans 13 amino acids. CDR1 and CDR2 (germline): SGHRS, YFSETQ. CDR3: CASSFNPRETQYF. The CDR3 DNA reads as TGCGCCAGCAGCTTTAACCCCCGGGAGACCCAGTACTTC.

This clonotype has only a few counts. V is TRBV5-1 and J is TRBJ2-7, with 10 bases aligning to TRBD2. CDR1 and CDR2 from the germline V gene are SGHRS and YFSETQ. The CDR3 is made up of 15 amino acids. The junction had 6 bases not matched to a gene; V was cut back by 0 bases and J by 6 bases. CDR3 DNA sequence: TGCGCCAGCAGCTTGGAAGTTAGCGGGAGGAGCGAGCAGTACTTC. This codes for CASSLEVSGRSEQYF.

The chain uses TRBV5-6 and TRBJ2-7; tentatively, D is TRBD2 (6 bases). The CDR3 totals 18 residues. V was pared by 0 bases and J by 5 bases, with 24 bases between. Germline V CDR1 and CDR2: SGHDT, YYEEEE. The DNA for the CDR3 is TGTGCCAGCAGCTTGGCAGGCGGGGTTGGATCAATCGGACACGAGCAGTACTTC. As protein: CASSLAGGVGSIGHEQYF.

As to this clonotype: One junction end disagrees with the germline gene, perhaps due to a read error. The rearrangement links TRBV11-1 to TRBJ1-1; TRBD1 might be the D (5 bases). This CDR3 has 15 amino acids. CDR1 and CDR2 (germline): SGHAT, FQDESV (reference sequence). The CDR3 is CASRLNPGTNTETFF. CDR3 bases: TGTGCCAGCAGGCTCAACCCCGGGACGAACACTGAAACTTTCTTT. Filled out from reference TRBV11-1 and TRBJ1-1, the complete variable domain reads EAEVAQSPRYKITEKSQAVAFWCDPISGHATLYWYRQILGQGPELLVQFQDESVVDDSQLPKDRFSAERLKGVDSTLKIQPAELGDSAMYLCASRLNPGTNTETFFGQGTRLTVV.

This sequence joins TRBV20-1 and TRBJ2-5; 11 nucleotides agree with TRBD1. Germline CDR1 DFQATT, CDR2 SNEGSKA (reference sequence). V shed 0 bases, J shed 4 bases, and the junction held 10 bases outside the gene matches. The CDR3 is 17 amino acids. The CDR3 protein is CSARDLTGTGGSETQYF. CDR3 DNA: TGCAGTGCTAGAGATTTAACCGGGACAGGGGGTTCAGAGACCCAGTACTTC.

In this sample, this clonotype turned up a few times. This chain joins TRBV28 and TRBJ1-1; D not certain. The CDR3 covers 13 residues. V lost 7 bases and J 4 bases, leaving 13 bases between the germline ends. In germline, CDR1 is MDHEN, CDR2 SYDVKM. The CDR3 nucleotides read TGTGCCAGCACAAAGGCTGTTAGCACTGAAGCTTTCTTT. Protein sequence: CASTKAVSTEAFF.

The V call is TRBV2, the J call TRBJ2-3; 10 bases are a match to TRBD2. Germline CDR1 and CDR2: SNHLY and FYNNEI. With V trimmed by 6 bases and J by 2 bases, 11 bases remained unmatched. CDR3 length equals 17 residues. The CDR3 loop reads CASSLRGLAGVTDTQYF. The CDR3 region has the DNA TGTGCCAGCAGCTTAAGGGGCCTAGCGGGAGTCACAGATACGCAGTATTTT.

There are a few counts of this clonotype. The chain employs TRBV28 and TRBJ2-2, with D possibly being TRBD2 (6 bases). The CDR3 is 15 amino acids. Deletions cut 4 bases from V and 7 bases from J, with 16 bases between. In germline, CDR1 is MDHEN, CDR2 SYDVKM. CDR3 sequence: CASSSGGRPDGELFF. The CDR3 DNA sequence: TGTGCCAGCAGTTCAGGAGGGCGTCCTGACGGGGAGCTGTTTTTT.

This clonotype has a single count. The junction departs from germline at one end; a sequencing error may be responsible. The rearrangement links TRBV5-5 to TRBJ2-3; D might be TRBD2 (7 bases). Per the germline V gene, CDR1 is SGHKS and CDR2 is YYEKEE (reference sequence). This CDR3 contains 14 residues. The CDR3 spells CASSLEGGGNTQYF. Written as DNA, the CDR3 is TGTGCCAGCAGTTTGGAGGGGGGGGGAAATACGCAGTATTTT.

This chain links TRBV5-1 with TRBJ2-7; a weak D match, TRBD2 (6 bases). Germline loops: CDR1 SGHRS, CDR2 YFSETQ. Trimming took off 2 bases at V and 1 base at J, with 10 bases between the two ends. This CDR3 is 14 amino acids long. CDR3 bases: TGCGCCAGCAGCTTCGGACTAACTTCCTACGAGCAGTACTTC. This encodes CASSFGLTSYEQYF. Looking up the rest from reference TRBV5-1 and TRBJ2-7 gives the full variable domain: KAGVTQTPRYLIKTRGQQVTLSCSPISGHRSVSWYQQTPGQGLQFLFEYFSETQRNKGNFPGRFSGRQFSNSRSEMNVSTLELGDSALYLCASSFGLTSYEQYFGPGTRLTVT.